This T cell receptor (beta chain) was recorded in a study of cytomegalovirus exposure and HLA in healthy donors. Turning to the study itself: From about 180 million T cells, an earlier analysis saw approximately 110 million unique TCR beta sequences.

CDR1 is SNHLY and CDR2 is FYNNEI in the germline V gene. V lost 6 bases, J lost 7 bases, and 15 bases lay in between. The CDR3 is 14 residues long. The PCR employed 60 Vbeta primers together with 13 Jbeta primers. Profiling relied on immunoSEQ multiplex PCR, and the TCRdb table lists in-frame clones only, not all of them. The sample has roughly 120,000 clones, around 82% seen once. This receptor was obtained from a man aged 40-49 years in good health and CMV-seronegative. The genes are TRBV2 and TRBJ2-2; TRBD1 might be the D (6 bases). Sample: PBMCs. As DNA, the CDR3 is TGTGCCAGCAGACAGGGAGAGGTAGTCGGGGAGCTGTTTTTT. This codes for CASRQGEVVGELFF.